This TCR beta chain was recovered during a study of blood T cells in healthy people across ages. Primers used in a second PCR of about 6 to 11 cycles were a sample-barcoded 5' primer and a J-beta primer mix. TCRdb analysed the 5' RACE reads with MiXCR anew, one entry per CDR3 protein. Counted here are 1.5 million to 2 million distinct CDR3 sequences, about 49% occurring once; the ten biggest clones make up less than 2.5%. Trimming removed 9 bases from V and 2 bases from J; junction bases left unmatched: 17. CDR3 length: 17 amino acids. CDR1 and CDR2 from the germline V gene are MDHEN and SYDVKM. This TCR came from a woman aged 40 to 50 in good health. The specimen sequenced was blood. The genes are TRBV28 and TRBJ2-7, with TRBD1 identical over 9 bases. The CDR3 spells CASKWGQGETKAYEQYF. CDR3 bases: TGTGCCAGTAAATGGGGACAGGGAGAGACAAAGGCCTACGAGCAGTACTTC.